Following are 18 T cell receptor beta chains from one sample sequenced in a study of blood T cell repertoires in COVID-19. Profiling relied on immunoSEQ multiplex PCR, and the TCRdb table lists in-frame clones only, not all of them. Among about 330,000 clones listed, about 92% were seen once. Sample: PBMCs or T cells enriched from blood (not recorded which). The receptors derive from a woman aged 30 to 39 who had recovered from COVID-19.

The genes are TRBV4-1 and TRBJ1-1, with D possibly being TRBD1 (6 bases). The CDR3 is 14 residues long. V was shortened by 1 base and J by 10 bases, with 16 bases between the two germline ends. The germline V gene has CDR1 MGHRA and CDR2 YSYEKL. Here the CDR3 reads CASSQVGGRGLAFF. In nucleotides, the CDR3 is TGCGCCAGCAGCCAAGTGGGGGGGAGGGGGTTAGCTTTCTTT.

The chain is built from TRBV3-1 (or the pseudogene TRBV3-2) and TRBJ2-1, with 9 bases identical to TRBD2. The CDR3 is 16 amino acids. The V segment lost 1 base and the J segment 5 bases; nucleotides outside the gene matches: 6. Germline V gene sequence: CDR1 LGHDT, CDR2 YNNKEL (reference sequence). The chain's CDR3 is CASSQGLAGLHNEQFF. Here the CDR3 DNA reads TGTGCCAGCAGCCAAGGTCTAGCGGGACTCCACAATGAGCAGTTCTTC.

The chain joins TRBV28 to TRBJ2-7; perhaps TRBD2 as D (5 bases). CDR1 is MDHEN, CDR2 SYDVKM, per germline. Trimming shortened V by 6 bases and J by 0 bases, and 15 bases separated the two germline ends. This CDR3 has 15 amino acids. CDR3 DNA: TGTGCCAGCAGGATAAAGCGGCTTAGCTCCTACGAGCAGTACTTC. Its protein is CASRIKRLSSYEQYF.

This chain connects TRBV29-1 to TRBJ1-1; weak D call: TRBD1 (5 bases). The germline CDR1 and CDR2 sequences are SQVTM and ANQGSEA. V shed 5 bases and J shed 5 bases, with 18 bases lying between them. The CDR3 consists of 14 residues. The CDR3 here is CSVTRGGFKTEAFF. The CDR3 DNA reads as TGCAGCGTTACAAGGGGAGGTTTTAAGACTGAAGCTTTCTTT.

This chain joins TRBV5-1 and TRBJ1-2; 11 bases agree with TRBD1. CDR1 is SGHRS and CDR2 is YFSETQ in the germline V gene. V was clipped by 4 bases and J by 11 bases; unmatched bases: 22. The CDR3 is 18 amino acids. The CDR3 nucleotides read TGCGCCAGCAGCCCGACGTTCGAGAGAACCGGGACAGGGGGAAGATACACCTTC. This codes for CASSPTFERTGTGGRYTF.

V and J are TRBV24-1 and TRBJ1-6; no clear D. Per germline, CDR1 KGHDR and CDR2 SFDVKD. The CDR3 consists of 12 residues. Trimming took 4 bases from V and 11 from J, leaving 8 bases between them. The CDR3 here is CATSDTRTPLHF. The CDR3 nucleotides read TGTGCCACCAGTGACACAAGAACACCCCTCCACTTT.

The J gene is TRBJ1-1, the V gene TRBV19, with TRBD1 matching 12 bases. This CDR3 comprises 15 residues. Germline CDR1 LNHDA, CDR2 SQIVND (reference sequence). The V segment lost 3 bases and the J segment 5 bases; nucleotides outside the gene matches: 4. CDR3 region: CASSIGTGGATEAFF. DNA for the CDR3: TGTGCCAGTAGTATCGGGACAGGGGGCGCAACTGAAGCTTTCTTT.

The chain joins TRBV15 to TRBJ2-1; 13 bases map to TRBD2. This CDR3 contains 16 residues. The germline gives CDR1 LNHNV, CDR2 YYDKDF (reference sequence). Trimming removed 0 bases from V and 8 bases from J; junction bases left unmatched: 4. The CDR3 loop reads CATSRDQTSGGHEQFF. The CDR3 DNA follows: TGTGCCACCAGCAGAGATCAGACTAGCGGGGGGCATGAGCAGTTCTTC.

The chain joins TRBV4-3 to TRBJ2-3, with D unresolved. The CDR3 has 14 amino acids. The germline CDR1 and CDR2 sequences are LGHNA and YSLEER. V was shortened by 1 base and J by 2 bases, with 7 bases between the two germline ends. The CDR3 region has the DNA TGCGCCAGCAGCCAAGCCCCAAACACAGATACGCAGTATTTT. It codes for CASSQAPNTDTQYF.

The J gene is TRBJ2-6, the V gene TRBV29-1; tentative D call: TRBD1 (5 bases). Germline V gene lookup returns CDR1 SQVTM and CDR2 ANQGSEA. Trimming pared 5 bases from V and 4 bases from J, leaving 9 bases between. This CDR3 is built from 13 residues. CDR3 bases: TGCAGCGTTAGGGGTGGCGGGGCCAACGTCCTGACTTTC. Its translation: CSVRGGGANVLTF.

This chain joins TRBV9 and TRBJ1-2, with 7 bases identical to TRBD1. Germline CDR1 and CDR2: SGDLS and YYNGEE. The CDR3 has 14 amino acids. Trimming cost V 4 bases and J 7 bases; bases outside gene matches: 10. This CDR3 reads CASSPTGSEGGYTF. The CDR3 nucleotides are TGTGCCAGCAGCCCGACAGGGAGCGAGGGTGGCTACACCTTC.

This sequence joins TRBV5-6 and TRBJ1-1; D not certain. Germline lookup yields CDR1 SGHDT and CDR2 YYEEEE. The CDR3 is made up of 16 amino acids. V lost 2 bases, J lost 2 bases, and 16 bases lay in between. DNA for the CDR3: TGTGCCAGCAGCTTCGGTAGCTCGATTATTAACACTGAAGCTTTCTTT. Amino acid sequence: CASSFGSSIINTEAFF.

V gene TRBV7-2 combines with J gene TRBJ2-7, with TRBD1 matching 7 bases. Losses at the gene ends were 4 bases for V and 3 bases for J; bases not matched to a gene: 15. The CDR3 has 17 amino acids. From germline, CDR1 is SGHTA and CDR2 FQGNSA. The CDR3 reads CASSSFLTGTEDYEQYF. The CDR3 DNA follows: TGTGCCAGCAGCTCTTTCCTCACCGGGACAGAAGACTACGAGCAGTACTTC.

The V and J genes are TRBV9 and TRBJ1-1, with D hard to call. The V end lost 3 bases, the J end lost 2 bases, and 8 bases lay between the germline ends. The CDR3 covers 13 residues. Germline values: CDR1 SGDLS, CDR2 YYNGEE. In nucleotides, the CDR3 is TGTGCCAGCAGCGCCGGCGGAAACACTGAAGCTTTCTTT. It yields the protein CASSAGGNTEAFF.

CDR3 loop: CASSQDWRQGRINEQFF. CDR3 sequence (DNA): TGTGCCAGCAGCCAAGATTGGAGACAGGGGAGGATAAATGAGCAGTTCTTC. The chain links TRBV3-1 (or the pseudogene TRBV3-2) to TRBJ2-1; 8 nucleotides agree with TRBD1. Germline V lookup: CDR1 LGHDT, CDR2 YNNKEL (reference sequence). The V gene end was trimmed by 0 bases and the J gene end by 7 bases; junction bases not matched to a gene: 11. The CDR3 has 17 residues.

V gene TRBV27 combines with J gene TRBJ2-5; 7 nucleotides align to TRBD2. The CDR3 spans 15 residues. The J segment lost 5 bases and the V segment lost 6 bases, leaving 12 bases of the junction unmatched. Germline CDR1 reads MNHEY; CDR2 reads SMNVEV (reference sequence). Written as DNA, the CDR3 is TGTGCCAGCAGCGCCTTTGGCGGGAGAAGCGAGACCCAGTACTTC. Translating gives CASSAFGGRSETQYF.

The chain employs TRBV3-1 (or the pseudogene TRBV3-2) and TRBJ2-3; D not resolved. Germline CDR1 is LGHDT and CDR2 is YNNKEL (reference sequence). V was cut by 8 bases and J by 1 base, with 10 bases left in between. This CDR3 comprises 13 residues. The CDR3 protein is CASGLEGTDTQYF. Here the CDR3 DNA reads TGTGCCAGCGGCCTCGAGGGCACAGATACGCAGTATTTT.

The chain couples TRBV6-5 to TRBJ1-2; no firm D call. The V gene lost 6 bases and the J gene lost 1 base, with 12 bases spanning the gap. Germline loops: CDR1 MNHEY, CDR2 SVGAGI. The CDR3 has 14 amino acids. CDR3 loop: CASRPGVLNYGYTF. Written as DNA, the CDR3 is TGTGCCAGCAGGCCAGGCGTACTTAACTATGGCTACACCTTC.